The 31 T cell receptor beta chains given below trace back to one sample, sequenced in a study of shared clonotypes between healthy human individuals (dated by TCRdb to the early 2020s). Library construction relied on the immunoSEQ multiplex PCR assay. Sourced from immuneACCESS, this table was stored by TCRdb with only in-frame sequences that have V and J called. A share of the clones is absent; for the studies checked, an unresolved V gene accounts for under half, and the remainder has no known explanation. For this sample there are about 490,000 clones; 75% to 85% appear just once. In total, the top ten clones hold roughly 13% of the sample. Sequences were obtained from PBMCs. These receptors were collected from a woman between 40 and 55 years old in good health. Some clones in this sample may be carry-over from other donors' samples.

This clone was observed a single time. This sequence joins TRBV12-5 and TRBJ2-1, with D maybe TRBD2 (6 bases). The V end was cut by 0 bases, the J end by 10 bases, with 13 bases between. This CDR3 has 14 residues. Looked up from germline, CDR1 is LGHNT and CDR2 is FRNRAP. CDR3 nucleotide sequence: TGTGCTAGTGGTTTGGTACCCCCGGGAGTAGAGCAGTTCTTC. This gives the protein CASGLVPPGVEQFF.

This clone showed up just a few times. CDR3 region: CASSQEMGSNYGYTF. For the CDR3, the DNA is TGCGCCAGCAGCCAAGAGATGGGAAGTAACTATGGCTACACCTTC. This sequence joins TRBV4-1 and TRBJ1-2; D is ambiguous. Germline-derived CDR1 and CDR2 are MGHRA and YSYEKL. Trimming took off 0 bases at V and 1 base at J, with 9 bases between the two ends. CDR3 length equals 15 residues.

The chain has TRBV18 and TRBJ1-2; tentative D call: TRBD1 (6 bases). This CDR3 has 13 residues. Looked up from germline, CDR1 is KGHSH and CDR2 is LQKENI. V lost 5 bases and J lost 0, with 7 bases in between. CDR3 coding DNA: TGTGCCAGCTCAAGGGACACTAACTATGGCTACACCTTC. Its translation: CASSRDTNYGYTF.

This rearrangement joins TRBV19 to TRBJ2-7; TRBD2 matches 9 bases. V trimming: 7 bases; J trimming: 4 bases; junction bases outside the gene matches: 23. This CDR3 is 19 amino acids long. CDR1 and CDR2 (germline): LNHDA, SQIVND (reference sequence). The CDR3 sequence is CASTTGVLAGSRGGYEQYF. CDR3 DNA sequence: TGTGCCAGTACCACTGGGGTGCTAGCGGGAAGTAGGGGGGGATACGAGCAGTACTTC.

This clone has a single count. The chain recombines TRBV6-5 with TRBJ2-7; 11 bases match TRBD2. The length of the CDR3 is 14 residues. The germline CDR1 and CDR2 sequences are MNHEY and SVGAGI. Losses at the gene ends were 6 bases for V and 5 bases for J; bases not matched to a gene: 6. The CDR3 DNA reads TGTGCCAGCAGCTTTGGACTAGCGGGCGACGAGCAGTACTTC. Translation gives CASSFGLAGDEQYF.

This clone was recorded only once. This chain connects TRBV10-3 to TRBJ2-1; the match to TRBD2 covers 14 bases. This CDR3 spans 18 amino acids. V trimming: 4 bases; J trimming: 2 bases; junction bases outside the gene matches: 7. The V gene's germline CDR1 is ENHRY and CDR2 SYGVKD. The CDR3 DNA follows: TGTGCCATCAGTGGGAGACTAGCGGGAGGGAGCACCTACAATGAGCAGTTCTTC. This encodes CAISGRLAGGSTYNEQFF.

The genes are TRBV10-3 and TRBJ2-1; 7 nucleotides agree with TRBD1. Germline CDR1 reads ENHRY; CDR2 reads SYGVKD. The CDR3 loop spans 16 amino acids. V lost 2 bases to trimming and J lost 0 bases; unmatched junction nucleotides: 4. CDR3 nucleotide sequence: TGTGCCATCAGTGAGCCGACAGGGAGCTCCTACAATGAGCAGTTCTTC. This gives the protein CAISEPTGSSYNEQFF.

In its sample, this clone was seen many times. In the same sample, other DNA sequences code for this CDR3. V is TRBV29-1 and J is TRBJ2-1; unclear D gene. The V gene lost 5 bases and the J gene lost 8 bases, with 19 bases spanning the gap. Germline CDR1 and CDR2: SQVTM and ANQGSEA. The CDR3 loop spans 14 amino acids. CDR3 nucleotides: TGCAGCGTTTGCAAGGGAACCGTTATCGATGAGCAGTTCTTC. It yields the protein CSVCKGTVIDEQFF.

Only one count was recorded for this clone. This sequence joins TRBV14 and TRBJ2-2; D unclear. This CDR3 has 14 residues. Trimming took off 2 bases at V and 4 bases at J, with 8 bases between the two ends. Germline-derived CDR1 and CDR2 are SGHDN and FVKESK. The CDR3 coding sequence is TGTGCCAGCAGCCAACGGTGGGGCACCGGGGAGCTGTTTTTT. This encodes CASSQRWGTGELFF.

The chain links TRBV21-1 to TRBJ2-3; TRBD2, the table's D call, lacks a check against the DNA. TRBV21-1 is a pseudogene. The CDR3 spans 17 residues. CDR3 sequence (DNA): TGTGCCAGCAGCAAGGGGCCGGGACTAGCGGCCACAGATACGCAGTATTTT. Its protein product is CASSKGPGLAATDTQYF.

The chain is built from TRBV18 and TRBJ2-2, with 9 bases fitting TRBD1. The CDR3 consists of 19 residues. J was trimmed by 4 bases and V by 7 bases; bases with no gene match: 19. CDR1 KGHSH and CDR2 LQKENI come from the germline V gene. The CDR3 DNA reads as TGTGCCAGCTTTTCACAGGGGGCGAATGCGGGACTTCGCACCGGGGAGCTGTTTTTT. Translation: CASFSQGANAGLRTGELFF.

This clone came up once. This chain links TRBV4-1 with TRBJ2-5, with D possibly TRBD2 on 5 matching bases. Germline V gene data show CDR1 as MGHRA and CDR2 as YSYEKL. V dropped 0 bases and J dropped 2 bases, with 16 bases sitting between them. CDR3 length: 17 residues. The CDR3 spells CASSQDPPVGRQETQYF. CDR3 coding DNA: TGCGCCAGCAGCCAAGATCCTCCAGTGGGGAGACAAGAGACCCAGTACTTC.

This chain connects TRBV15 to TRBJ1-5, with unresolved D. The germline V gene has CDR1 LNHNV and CDR2 YYDKDF (reference sequence). This CDR3 has 14 residues. V was trimmed by 0 bases and J by 4 bases, leaving 7 bases between them. Here the CDR3 reads CATSRDVTNQPQHF. CDR3 sequence (DNA): TGTGCCACCAGCAGAGACGTGACTAATCAGCCCCAGCATTTT.

The rearrangement uses TRBV7-2 and TRBJ2-7; a possible D gene is TRBD1 (5 bases). Germline V CDR1 and CDR2: SGHTA, FQGNSA. Trimming pared 5 bases from V and 5 bases from J, leaving 16 bases between. CDR3 length: 14 amino acids. The CDR3, as DNA: TGTGCCAGCAGCAAAGAGGTAGGGGCCGACGAGCAGTACTTC. It yields the protein CASSKEVGADEQYF.

V and J are TRBV19 and TRBJ2-5; D call uncertain. V shed 5 bases and J shed 2 bases, with 15 bases lying between them. Germline V gives CDR1 LNHDA, CDR2 SQIVND (reference sequence). The CDR3 runs to 15 residues. CDR3 protein: CASSQTILPQETQYF. In DNA form, the CDR3 reads TGTGCCAGTAGTCAAACCATACTACCACAAGAGACCCAGTACTTC.

In its sample, this clone was seen once. As DNA, the CDR3 is TGTGCCAGCAGCTTAAACCCTCGCGGAAGCACAGATACGCAGTATTTT. This codes for CASSLNPRGSTDTQYF. The chain couples TRBV7-3 to TRBJ2-3; no clear D gene. Trimming stripped 1 base from V and 0 bases from J, with 11 bases between. Germline loops: CDR1 SGHTA, CDR2 FQGTGA. The CDR3 is 16 residues long.

The rearrangement uses TRBV19 and TRBJ2-2; D ambiguous. The CDR3 is 14 residues long. With 3 bases removed from V and 4 bases from J, the gap between germline ends came to 9 bases. CDR1 LNHDA and CDR2 SQIVND come from the germline V gene (reference sequence). CDR3 sequence (DNA): TGTGCCAGTAGTATTAATCTGGGCACCGGGGAGCTGTTTTTT. Residues: CASSINLGTGELFF.

V gene TRBV10-3 combines with J gene TRBJ1-1, with 7 positions matching TRBD1. Trimming at V came to 10 bases and at J to 3 bases, leaving 11 bases not matched to a gene. Germline lookup yields CDR1 ENHRY and CDR2 SYGVKD. The CDR3 length is 14 residues. The CDR3: CATGEGAFDTEAFF. CDR3 sequence (DNA): TGTGCCACCGGGGAGGGGGCTTTCGACACTGAAGCTTTCTTT.

The chain couples TRBV5-4 to TRBJ1-1; 9 bases fit TRBD1. The germline gives CDR1 SGHNT, CDR2 YYREEE (reference sequence). The CDR3 length is 13 residues. J lost 6 bases, V lost 1 base, and 1 base had no gene match. The CDR3 reads CASSLTGGAEAFF. CDR3 DNA: TGTGCCAGCAGCTTGACAGGGGGCGCTGAAGCTTTCTTT.

The chain is built from TRBV6-5 and TRBJ2-1, with 8 bases aligning to TRBD1. Germline V lookup: CDR1 MNHEY, CDR2 SVGAGI. This CDR3 spans 15 amino acids. J gave up 7 bases and V 6 bases, and 11 bases lay outside the gene matches. CDR3 region: CASRPDRDGWNEQFF. The CDR3 region has the DNA TGTGCCAGCAGGCCGGACAGGGACGGGTGGAATGAGCAGTTCTTC.

This clone was picked up a small number of times. The same CDR3 arises from other DNA sequences in this sample as well. This sequence joins TRBV5-4 and TRBJ2-7; TRBD1 is a possible D gene (6 bases). Trimming took 0 bases from V and 0 from J, leaving 22 bases between them. Germline CDR1 reads SGHNT; CDR2 reads YYREEE (reference sequence). This CDR3 has 19 residues. For the CDR3, the DNA is TGTGCCAGCAGCTTGGGAGCAGGGGCTCCGGGCCTAAGCTCCTACGAGCAGTACTTC. Amino acid sequence: CASSLGAGAPGLSSYEQYF.

The genes are TRBV27 and TRBJ2-7; 11 nucleotides line up with TRBD2. Germline CDR1 is MNHEY and CDR2 is SMNVEV (reference sequence). V was pared by 8 bases and J by 3 bases, with 3 bases of the junction left unmatched. The CDR3 consists of 13 residues. The CDR3 is CASGTSGSYEQYF. The CDR3 DNA follows: TGTGCCAGCGGCACTAGCGGGAGCTACGAGCAGTACTTC.

This sequence joins TRBV7-2 and TRBJ2-7, with D possibly TRBD2 on 7 matching bases. Trimming cost V 5 bases and J 0 bases, with 14 bases left between them. CDR1 is SGHTA, CDR2 FQGNSA, per germline. This CDR3 has 15 residues. CDR3 residues: CASSMGGPTSYEQYF. For the CDR3, the DNA is TGTGCCAGCAGCATGGGGGGGCCTACCTCCTACGAGCAGTACTTC.

The chain recombines TRBV5-1 with TRBJ2-3, with D possibly TRBD2 on 6 matching bases. CDR3 length: 16 residues. The germline V gene encodes CDR1 SGHRS and CDR2 YFSETQ. The germline V and J ends were trimmed by 4 bases and 3 bases, with 18 bases remaining between them. CDR3 DNA: TGCGCCAGCAGCCCCCTCGGGTCGGGAGTGACAGATACGCAGTATTTT. It yields the protein CASSPLGSGVTDTQYF.

This clone was seen a few times. V gene TRBV2 combines with J gene TRBJ2-1, with D hard to call. This CDR3 contains 10 residues. CDR1 SNHLY and CDR2 FYNNEI come from the germline V gene. V lost 3 bases, J lost 8 bases, and 2 bases lay in between. The CDR3 DNA sequence: TGTGCCAGCAGTGACTATGAGCAGTTCTTC. Encoded protein: CASSDYEQFF. The complete variable domain, with remaining parts taken from reference TRBV2 and TRBJ2-1, reads EPEVTQTPSHQVTQMGQEVILRCVPISNHLYFYWYRQILGQKVEFLVSFYNNEISEKSEIFDDQFSVERPDGSNFTLKIRSTKLEDSAMYFCASSDYEQFFGPGTRLTVL.

The V call is TRBV5-6, the J call TRBJ2-7, with D possibly TRBD1 on 6 matching bases. The CDR3 extends over 16 amino acids. The V and J ends lost 4 bases and 3 bases respectively, with 20 bases between them. Germline CDR1 is SGHDT and CDR2 is YYEEEE. The chain's CDR3 is CASSRMGHSGGYEQYF. CDR3 DNA: TGTGCCAGCAGCCGTATGGGACACAGCGGTGGCTACGAGCAGTACTTC.

The chain links TRBV19 to TRBJ2-3; maybe TRBD2 (6 bases). Trimming took off 1 base at V and 0 bases at J, with 14 bases between the two ends. Germline assignment: CDR1 LNHDA and CDR2 SQIVND (reference sequence). This CDR3 region has 17 residues. In DNA form, the CDR3 reads TGTGCCAGTAGTATAGGAGTAGCGGACATAAGCACAGATACGCAGTATTTT. Translating it yields CASSIGVADISTDTQYF.

This clone was found a few times. One base separates it from a far larger clone, so it is likely a read error. The sample carries other DNA sequences with the same CDR3. The rearrangement uses TRBV6-4 and TRBJ1-1, with D perhaps matching TRBD1 (5 bases). The germline V gene has CDR1 MRHNA and CDR2 SNTAGT. There are 15 residues in the CDR3. V gave up 3 bases and J gave up 2 bases, with 13 bases separating them. The CDR3: CASSESGTANTEAFF. The CDR3 coding sequence is TGTGCCAGCAGTGAGTCTGGGACGGCAAACACTGAAGCTTTCTTT.

CDR3 protein: CASSSGPGLLGAFF. The CDR3 DNA reads as TGTGCCAGCAGCTCCGGACCGGGACTTTTGGGGGCTTTCTTT. The rearrangement joins TRBV7-3 to TRBJ1-1, with D perhaps TRBD1 (5 bases). This CDR3 region has 14 residues. V was shortened by 4 bases and J by 11 bases, with 20 bases between the two germline ends. Germline lookup yields CDR1 SGHTA and CDR2 FQGTGA.

Concerning this clone itself: Since a much larger clone is just one base distant, this may be a read error. This CDR3 is also generated by other DNA sequences in the sample. The chain has TRBV9 and TRBJ1-3, with D tentatively TRBD1 (5 bases). CDR3 length: 15 residues. V lost 3 bases and J 4 bases, leaving 14 bases between the germline ends. The germline V gene has CDR1 SGDLS and CDR2 YYNGEE. This CDR3 is CASSEEGARGNTIYF. CDR3 bases: TGTGCCAGCAGCGAGGAAGGGGCGCGCGGAAACACCATATATTTT. The full variable domain, with the rest looked up from reference TRBV9 and TRBJ1-3, is DSGVTQTPKHLITATGQRVTLRCSPRSGDLSVYWYQQSLDQGLQFLIQYYNGEERAKGNILERFSAQQFPDLHSELNLSSLELGDSALYFCASSEEGARGNTIYFGEGSWLTVV.

This clone was seen a few times. The rearrangement uses TRBV5-4 and TRBJ2-5, with D maybe TRBD1 (6 bases). CDR1 is SGHNT and CDR2 is YYREEE in the germline V gene (reference sequence). V was clipped by 4 bases and J by 11 bases, with 24 bases between them. CDR3 length: 15 residues. This chain's CDR3 is CASSLLRDTDRKQYF. CDR3 sequence (DNA): TGTGCCAGCAGCCTCCTCCGGGACACCGATCGGAAGCAGTACTTC.